What follows are 27 T cell receptor beta chains derived from one specimen sequenced in a study of T cell responses to AZD1222 COVID-19 vaccine. Data came from immunoSEQ multiplex PCR; TCRdb stores just in-frame clones and leaves some out. The data hold about 73,000 clones, with around three quarters observed a single time. The sample consisted of peripheral blood, taken 28 days after the second AZD1222 dose. These receptors were obtained from an adult who received the AZD1222 COVID-19 vaccine.

The chain links TRBV10-2 to TRBJ1-1; D is unresolved. Germline loops: CDR1 WSHSY, CDR2 SAAADI. The CDR3 runs to 13 residues. V gave up 7 bases and J gave up 4 bases, with 13 bases separating them. The CDR3 is CASISLSGTEAFF. CDR3 nucleotides: TGCGCCAGCATCTCCTTATCAGGCACTGAAGCTTTCTTT.

The rearrangement links TRBV28 to TRBJ1-2, with TRBD1 matching over 8 bases. This CDR3 is built from 17 residues. The V gene's germline CDR1 is MDHEN and CDR2 SYDVKM. The junction had 14 bases not matched to a gene; V was cut back by 5 bases and J by 3 bases. CDR3 sequence (DNA): TGTGCCAGCAGTCCTCGGGGCAGGGGGCATGAGGACTATGGCTACACCTTC. Its protein is CASSPRGRGHEDYGYTF.

V gene TRBV12-3 or TRBV12-4 combines with J gene TRBJ2-7; a possible D gene is TRBD1 (6 bases). This CDR3 has 13 amino acids. V was pared by 3 bases and J by 2 bases, with 8 bases between. CDR3 DNA: TGTGCCAGCAGTTTCGGGACACCCTACGAGCAGTACTTC. Amino acid sequence: CASSFGTPYEQYF.

J is TRBJ2-7 and V is TRBV2; TRBD1 agrees at 7 bases. The CDR3 contains 17 residues. Germline assignment: CDR1 SNHLY and CDR2 FYNNEI. Trimming removed 5 bases from V and 4 bases from J; junction bases left unmatched: 17. Written as DNA, the CDR3 is TGTGCCAGCAGTACGACAGGGTTTATTGAGGATACGTACGAGCAGTACTTC. It is translated as CASSTTGFIEDTYEQYF. Full variable domain (remainder filled in from reference TRBV2 and TRBJ2-7): EPEVTQTPSHQVTQMGQEVILRCVPISNHLYFYWYRQILGQKVEFLVSFYNNEISEKSEIFDDQFSVERPDGSNFTLKIRSTKLEDSAMYFCASSTTGFIEDTYEQYFGPGTRLTVT.

The chain combines TRBV9 with TRBJ1-5; perhaps TRBD1 as D (5 bases). V gave up 0 bases and J gave up 4 bases, with 11 bases separating them. The CDR3 is 15 amino acids. Germline V CDR1 and CDR2: SGDLS, YYNGEE. CDR3 sequence (DNA): TGTGCCAGCAGCGTAGCCCCGGGGCAGAATCAGCCCCAGCATTTT. As protein: CASSVAPGQNQPQHF.

V usage is TRBV5-1 and J usage is TRBJ1-2; D call uncertain. Germline CDR1 reads SGHRS; CDR2 reads YFSETQ. V was trimmed by 0 bases and J by 4 bases, leaving 13 bases between them. This CDR3 has 15 residues. The CDR3 bases are TGCGCCAGCAGCTTGGATGGCGGGAATTCCTATGGCTACACCTTC. This sequence encodes CASSLDGGNSYGYTF.

The rearrangement links TRBV28 to TRBJ2-2; the match to TRBD2 covers 11 bases. From germline, CDR1 is MDHEN and CDR2 SYDVKM. This CDR3 has 16 residues. With V trimmed by 6 bases and J by 3 bases, 6 bases remained unmatched. CDR3 region: CASRTGLAVYTGELFF. The CDR3 DNA sequence: TGTGCCAGCAGGACGGGACTAGCGGTTTACACCGGGGAGCTGTTTTTT.

The gene calls are TRBV11-2 and TRBJ2-7; D unclear. Germline CDR1 SGHAT, CDR2 FQNNGV. V lost 5 bases and J lost 5, with 16 bases in between. The CDR3 has 14 residues. CDR3 sequence (DNA): TGTGCCAGCAGCCAACCCAACATGGCCCACGAGCAGTACTTC. This encodes CASSQPNMAHEQYF.

V is TRBV6-2 or TRBV6-3 and J is TRBJ1-6; tentative D call: TRBD1 (5 bases). Germline CDR1 and CDR2: MNHEY and SVGEGT. V lost 2 bases and J 9 bases, leaving 14 bases between the germline ends. The CDR3 runs to 15 residues. The CDR3 sequence is CASSYHSLGGSPLHF. The CDR3 nucleotides read TGTGCCAGCAGTTACCACAGCCTCGGGGGTTCACCCCTCCACTTT.

CDR3 sequence (DNA): TGTGCCAGCACCTCCCCCATGGGCGGGGAGACCCAGTACTTC. Translated: CASTSPMGGETQYF. V and J are TRBV7-2 and TRBJ2-5; possibly TRBD2 for D (5 bases). The germline gives CDR1 SGHTA, CDR2 FQGNSA. V lost 7 bases and J lost 5, with 17 bases in between. This CDR3 region has 14 residues.

The genes are TRBV6-5 and TRBJ2-3; TRBD2 agrees at 7 bases. The V gene's germline CDR1 is MNHEY and CDR2 SVGAGI. Trimming removed 2 bases from V and 2 bases from J; junction bases left unmatched: 4. This CDR3 has 15 amino acids. The CDR3 DNA reads TGTGCCAGCAGTTACGGGGGGGGAGACACAGATACGCAGTATTTT. This sequence encodes CASSYGGGDTDTQYF.

CDR3 nucleotides: TGTGCCAGCAGTAATCACCGGGACAACACAGATACGCAGTATTTT. This codes for CASSNHRDNTDTQYF. This sequence joins TRBV11-3 and TRBJ2-3, with D maybe TRBD1 (6 bases). CDR1 and CDR2 (germline): SGHNT, YENEEA. Trimming took 6 bases from V and 2 from J, leaving 15 bases between them. This CDR3 has 15 amino acids.

On this clone itself: The junction departs from the called germline gene at one end, perhaps through a read error. The J gene is TRBJ2-7, the V gene TRBV7-9; tentatively, D is TRBD1 (5 bases). The V gene's germline CDR1 is SEHNR and CDR2 FQNEAQ (reference sequence). CDR3 length: 12 residues. The CDR3 spells CVSSFLRGEQYF. CDR3 bases: TGTGTCAGCAGCTTTCTAAGGGGCGAGCAGTACTTC. The entire variable domain, with the rest obtained from reference TRBV7-9 and TRBJ2-7, is as follows: DTGVSQNPRHKITKRGQNVTFRCDPISEHNRLYWYRQTLGQGPEFLTYFQNEAQLEKSRLLSDRFSAERPKGSFSTLEIQRTEQGDSAMYLCVSSFLRGEQYFGPGTRLTVT.

V and J are TRBV15 and TRBJ1-6; 8 bases are a match to TRBD1. The CDR3 has 15 residues. Trimming removed 3 bases from V and 10 bases from J; junction bases left unmatched: 8. CDR1 LNHNV and CDR2 YYDKDF come from the germline V gene (reference sequence). Here the CDR3 reads CATSRDRASASPLHF. For the CDR3, the DNA is TGTGCCACCAGCAGGGACAGGGCGTCGGCGTCACCCCTCCACTTT. The full variable domain, in which reference TRBV15 and TRBJ1-6 provide the parts outside the CDR3, is DAMVIQNPRYQVTQFGKPVTLSCSQTLNHNVMYWYQQKSSQAPKLLFHYYDKDFNNEADTPDNFQSRRPNTSFCFLDIRSPGLGDTAMYLCATSRDRASASPLHFGNGTRLTVT.

The chain links TRBV19 to TRBJ1-5, with TRBD1 matching over 7 bases. Trimming removed 5 bases from V and 0 bases from J; junction bases left unmatched: 16. The CDR3 runs 19 residues. Germline values: CDR1 LNHDA, CDR2 SQIVND (reference sequence). The CDR3 reads CASSGVQQQGIYSNQPQHF. CDR3 sequence (DNA): TGTGCCAGTAGTGGAGTGCAACAACAGGGGATCTATAGCAATCAGCCCCAGCATTTT.

V usage is TRBV7-9 and J usage is TRBJ2-3; no firm D call. V gave up 1 base and J gave up 3 bases, with 8 bases separating them. The CDR3 sequence is 14 residues long. CDR1 and CDR2 from the germline V gene are SEHNR and FQNEAQ (reference sequence). The CDR3 spells CASSLGGFTDTQYF. CDR3 bases: TGTGCCAGCAGCTTAGGAGGCTTTACAGATACGCAGTATTTT. The variable domain in full, completed from reference TRBV7-9 and TRBJ2-3, reads DTGVSQNPRHKITKRGQNVTFRCDPISEHNRLYWYRQTLGQGPEFLTYFQNEAQLEKSRLLSDRFSAERPKGSFSTLEIQRTEQGDSAMYLCASSLGGFTDTQYFGPGTRLTVL.

This sequence joins TRBV7-2 and TRBJ1-3, with D perhaps matching TRBD1 (5 bases). This CDR3 is built from 16 residues. Germline V gene data show CDR1 as SGHTA and CDR2 as FQGNSA. V was shortened by 5 bases and J by 0 bases, with 14 bases between the two germline ends. The CDR3 bases are TGTGCCAGCAGCGCCACCGGGGGGGTCTCTGGAAACACCATATATTTT. Amino acids: CASSATGGVSGNTIYF.

The V and J genes are TRBV28 and TRBJ2-5; D is possibly TRBD2 (6 bases). The CDR3 length is 14 residues. Trimming removed 6 bases at V and 7 bases at J, with 18 bases between. Per germline, CDR1 MDHEN and CDR2 SYDVKM. CDR3 nucleotide sequence: TGTGCCAGCAGACTCGGGTCCCCCGGGGGGACCCAGTACTTC. As protein: CASRLGSPGGTQYF. The complete variable domain, with remaining parts taken from reference TRBV28 and TRBJ2-5, reads DVKVTQSSRYLVKRTGEKVFLECVQDMDHENMFWYRQDPGLGLRLIYFSYDVKMKEKGDIPEGYSVSREKKERFSLILESASTNQTSMYLCASRLGSPGGTQYFGPGTRLLVL.

The chain couples TRBV7-8 to TRBJ2-5, with 10 nucleotides matching TRBD2. Germline CDR1 reads SGHVS; CDR2 reads FQNEAQ. The CDR3 totals 16 residues. V lost 3 bases, J lost 3 bases, and 7 bases stayed unmatched. The CDR3 loop reads CASSFLAGGREETQYF. CDR3 nucleotides: TGTGCCAGCAGCTTTTTAGCGGGGGGCCGAGAAGAGACCCAGTACTTC.

This clone was counted once. The chain combines TRBV19 with TRBJ1-1, with D possibly TRBD1 on 5 matching bases. This CDR3 is built from 14 residues. From germline, CDR1 is LNHDA and CDR2 SQIVND (reference sequence). V was pared by 7 bases and J by 4 bases, with 16 bases between. CDR3 sequence (DNA): TGTGCCAGTAAGGTCAGGGTCGGGGGCACTGAAGCTTTCTTT. Encoded protein: CASKVRVGGTEAFF.

The J gene is TRBJ1-2, the V gene TRBV7-9; D is unresolved. Between the trimmed V and J ends, which lost 5 bases and 8 bases, there was a span of 12 bases. Germline V gives CDR1 SEHNR, CDR2 FQNEAQ (reference sequence). The CDR3 spans 12 residues. The CDR3 is CASSPEVWGYTF. The CDR3 coding sequence is TGTGCCAGCAGCCCGGAGGTATGGGGCTACACCTTC.

The chain combines TRBV19 with TRBJ2-1; 7 bases fit TRBD1. In germline, CDR1 is LNHDA, CDR2 SQIVND (reference sequence). The CDR3 spans 15 residues. J was trimmed by 6 bases and V by 4 bases; bases with no gene match: 9. The CDR3 DNA reads TGTGCCAGTAGTAGCCCGGGACAGACTATCAATGAGCAGTTCTTC. This translates into CASSSPGQTINEQFF.

The V and J genes are TRBV29-1 and TRBJ2-7; 9 bases line up with TRBD1. CDR3 length equals 12 residues. V was clipped by 6 bases and J by 3 bases; unmatched bases: 3. Germline V gives CDR1 SQVTM, CDR2 ANQGSEA. This CDR3 reads CSVTDRGYEQYF. The CDR3 nucleotides read TGCAGCGTAACGGACAGGGGCTACGAGCAGTACTTC.

The chain joins TRBV9 to TRBJ1-4; D gene unclear. The CDR3 sequence is 14 residues long. The ends were cut back, 7 bases at V and 1 base at J, with 11 bases in the middle. Germline V gene sequence: CDR1 SGDLS, CDR2 YYNGEE. The DNA for the CDR3 is TGTGCCAGCGGATCAACTGGAACTAATGAAAAACTGTTTTTT. This encodes CASGSTGTNEKLFF.

The chain uses TRBV28 and TRBJ1-1; 8 bases are a match to TRBD1. The V gene's germline CDR1 is MDHEN and CDR2 SYDVKM. This CDR3 has 14 amino acids. Germline trimming cut 2 bases from V and 7 bases from J; bases unmatched to any gene: 6. In DNA form, the CDR3 reads TGTGCCAGCAGTTTAAGCAGGGGGCTGGGTGAAGCTTTCTTT. Translation: CASSLSRGLGEAFF.

This clone showed up just a few times. This chain uses TRBV11-2 with TRBJ1-2; D is perhaps TRBD1 (5 bases). The CDR3 runs 14 residues. V gave up 5 bases and J gave up 8 bases, with 18 bases separating them. The germline CDR1 and CDR2 sequences are SGHAT and FQNNGV. Here the CDR3 DNA reads TGTGCCAGCAGCCGCGGGGGGTCCTTGTACGGCTACACCTTC. Translation gives CASSRGGSLYGYTF.

This chain uses TRBV11-2 with TRBJ1-2; D perhaps matches TRBD1 (6 bases). Germline V gene sequence: CDR1 SGHAT, CDR2 FQNNGV. V lost 5 bases to trimming and J lost 7 bases, with 14 bases between them. The CDR3 has 13 residues. The CDR3 sequence is CASSPGASFGYTF. CDR3 nucleotides: TGTGCCAGCAGCCCGGGGGCGAGTTTTGGCTACACCTTC.